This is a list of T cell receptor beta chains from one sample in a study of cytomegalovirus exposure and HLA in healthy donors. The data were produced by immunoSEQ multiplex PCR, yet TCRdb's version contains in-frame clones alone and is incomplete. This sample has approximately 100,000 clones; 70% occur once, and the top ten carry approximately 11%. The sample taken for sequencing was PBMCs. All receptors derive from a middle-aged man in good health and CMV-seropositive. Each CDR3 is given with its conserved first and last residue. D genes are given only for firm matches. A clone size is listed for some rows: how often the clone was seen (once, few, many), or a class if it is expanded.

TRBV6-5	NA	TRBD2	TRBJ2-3	CASRRTSGTDTQYF	TGTGCCAGCAGGCGTACTAGCGGGACGGATACGCAGTATTTT
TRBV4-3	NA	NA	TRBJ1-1	CASSQESGMNTEAFF	TGCGCCAGCAGCCAAGAGTCAGGGATGAACACTGAAGCTTTCTTT
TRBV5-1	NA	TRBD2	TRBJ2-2	CATREGTAGELFF	TGCGCCACAAGGGAGGGGACCGCCGGGGAGCTGTTTTTT
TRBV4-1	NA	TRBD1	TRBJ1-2	CASSQDNTGGDGYTF	TGCGCCAGCAGCCAAGATAATACAGGGGGCGACGGCTACACCTTC
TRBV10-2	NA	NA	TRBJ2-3	CASSEPGETDTQYF	TGCGCCAGCAGTGAGCCGGGAGAGACAGATACGCAGTATTTT
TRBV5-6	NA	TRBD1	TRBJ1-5	CASSSGTGISQPQHF	TGTGCCAGCAGTTCCGGGACAGGCATTAGTCAGCCCCAGCATTTT
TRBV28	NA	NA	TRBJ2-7	CASSTDPGAYEQYF	TGTGCCAGCAGCACAGACCCGGGGGCCTACGAGCAGTACTTC
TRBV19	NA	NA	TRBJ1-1	CASRRGAGTEAFF	TGTGCCAGTCGGCGGGGGGCTGGAACTGAAGCTTTCTTT
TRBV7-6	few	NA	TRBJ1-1	CASSAGLPEAFF	TGTGCCAGCAGCGCAGGACTACCTGAAGCTTTCTTT
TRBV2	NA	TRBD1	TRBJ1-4	CASKGRQGSEKLFF	TGTGCCAGCAAAGGGAGACAGGGAAGCGAAAAACTGTTTTTT
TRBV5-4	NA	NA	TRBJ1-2	CASSLPGGSYGYTF	TGTGCCAGCAGCTTACCGGGGGGGAGCTATGGCTACACCTTC
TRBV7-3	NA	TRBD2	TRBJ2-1	CASSAGLAGGNEQFF	TGTGCCAGCAGCGCTGGACTAGCGGGAGGGAATGAGCAGTTCTTC
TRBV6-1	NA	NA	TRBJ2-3	CATTSRGKGDTQYF	TGTGCCACCACATCTCGGGGGAAAGGAGATACGCAGTATTTT
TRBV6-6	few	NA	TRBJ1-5	CASSQGNVQPQHF	TGTGCCAGCAGTCAGGGAAATGTTCAGCCCCAGCATTTT
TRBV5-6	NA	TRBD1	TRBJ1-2	CASSFRDRLYGYTF	TGTGCCAGCAGCTTTAGGGACAGACTCTATGGCTACACCTTC
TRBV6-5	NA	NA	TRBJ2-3	CASSYSAIPDTQYF	TGTGCCAGCAGTTACTCTGCTATCCCAGATACGCAGTATTTT
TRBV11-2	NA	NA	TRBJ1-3	CASSVQGGVGNTIYF	TGTGCCAGCAGCGTACAGGGAGGGGTTGGAAACACCATATATTTT
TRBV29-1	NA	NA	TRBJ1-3	CSVGEASSGNTIYF	TGCAGCGTTGGAGAGGCCTCCTCTGGAAACACCATATATTTT
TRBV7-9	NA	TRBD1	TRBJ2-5	CASSLTGGGETQYF	TGTGCCAGCAGCTTAACAGGGGGCGGAGAGACCCAGTACTTC
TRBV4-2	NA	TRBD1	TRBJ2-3	CASSQELGQGVDTQYF	TGTGCCAGCAGCCAAGAGCTAGGACAGGGCGTAGATACGCAGTATTTT
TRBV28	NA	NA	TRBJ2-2	CASRPHGANTGELFF	TGTGCCAGCAGACCCCACGGAGCGAACACCGGGGAGCTGTTTTTT
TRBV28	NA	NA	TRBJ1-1	CASTGRIGAEAFF	TGTGCCAGCACCGGGAGGATCGGCGCTGAAGCTTTCTTT
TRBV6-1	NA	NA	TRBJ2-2	CASTRIGENTGELFF	TGTGCCAGCACCCGGATCGGAGAGAACACCGGGGAGCTGTTTTTT
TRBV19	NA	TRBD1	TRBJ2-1	CASTYLPGTGGRNEQFF	TGTGCCAGTACCTATCTTCCGGGGACAGGGGGCAGGAATGAGCAGTTCTTC
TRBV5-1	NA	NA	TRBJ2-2	CASSSGIDATGELFF	TGCGCCAGCAGCTCCGGGATAGACGCGACCGGGGAGCTGTTTTTT
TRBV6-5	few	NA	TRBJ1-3	CASSYRGAGNTIYF	TGTGCCAGCAGTTACCGGGGGGCTGGAAACACCATATATTTT
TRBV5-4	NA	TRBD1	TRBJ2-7	CASSLDRGSYEQYF	TGTGCCAGCAGCCTGGACAGGGGAAGCTACGAGCAGTACTTC
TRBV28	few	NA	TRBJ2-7	CASTSWESVKYF	TGTGCCAGCACCTCCTGGGAGTCCGTAAAGTACTTC
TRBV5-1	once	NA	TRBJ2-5	CASSPESRDWVTQYF	TGCGCCAGCAGCCCCGAATCACGGGACTGGGTGACCCAGTACTTC
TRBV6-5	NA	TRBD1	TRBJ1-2	CASSSGDRALNYGYTF	TGTGCCAGCAGTTCTGGGGACAGGGCCCTTAACTATGGCTACACCTTC